This T cell receptor beta chain was recovered during a study of T cell responses to AZD1222 COVID-19 vaccine. Study-wide results and caveats: Donors were chiefly white British, with a greater number of females, and clonal diversity was perhaps underestimated. Baseline seropositivity occurred in only a handful of AZD1222 recipients. Reportedly, nearly half the spike-specific TCRs target unmutated variant regions.

A remark on this clone: What it binds is unknown.

The method was immunoSEQ multiplex PCR; TCRdb's version includes in-frame clones alone and lacks a portion of them. The table has about 180,000 clones, approximately 88% seen once. This CDR3 contains 15 residues. The ends lost 6 bases at V and 1 base at J; junction bases unmatched: 4. Germline CDR1 LNHDA, CDR2 SQIVND (reference sequence). The chain has TRBV19 and TRBJ1-5; 9 bases are a match to TRBD1. The sequencing here drew on peripheral blood, taken on day 0 of AZD1222 vaccination. The TCR was taken from an adult in good health. Written as DNA, the CDR3 is TGTGCCAGTAGCCGGACAGGGGAGAGCAATCAGCCCCAGCATTTT. This encodes CASSRTGESNQPQHF.